This record concerns one TCR beta chain sequence. As yet, its antigen is unknown. The TCR beta library used iRepertoire HTBI primers with Arm-PCR amplification of CDR3. TCRdb re-called the multiplex PCR reads through MiXCR, storing one row per CDR3 protein. The sample lists 350,000 to 450,000 distinct CDR3 sequences; 12% were seen once. The data are from a study of regulatory T cells in long-lasting Graves disease. Points from the study as a whole: Public clonotype sharing was higher in persistent than newly diagnosed patients.

The CDR3 sequence is 16 residues long. Deletions cut 0 bases from V and 1 base from J, with 10 bases between. CDR1 is MGHRA, CDR2 YSYEKL, per germline. Noted time point: newly diagnosed GD, antithyroid drugs for less than 3 months. The TCR library was prepared using RNA isolated from PBMCs. These data were also reused for a study on T cells in Graves' hyperthyroidism and ophthalmopathy. That work adds: Thyroid ultrasound, orbital computed tomography, clinical symptoms, and serum thyroxine and TRAb underpinned diagnoses.

This chain joins TRBV4-1 and TRBJ1-5; maybe TRBD1 (6 bases). The source was peripheral blood mononuclear cells (PBMCs), collected at new diagnosis, from a patient treated with antithyroid drugs. The receptor's source is a woman in her late teens or twenties with Graves disease. This CDR3 reads CASSQDRGGSNQPQHF. The CDR3 coding sequence is TGCGCCAGCAGCCAAGATCGGGGGGGCAGCAATCAGCCCCAGCATTTT.